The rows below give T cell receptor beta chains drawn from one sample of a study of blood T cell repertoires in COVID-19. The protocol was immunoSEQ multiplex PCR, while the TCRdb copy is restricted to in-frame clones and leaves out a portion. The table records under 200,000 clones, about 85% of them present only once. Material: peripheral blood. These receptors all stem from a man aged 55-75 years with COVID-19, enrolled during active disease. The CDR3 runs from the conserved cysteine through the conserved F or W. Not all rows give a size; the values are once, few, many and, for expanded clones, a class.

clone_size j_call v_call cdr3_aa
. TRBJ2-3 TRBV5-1 CASSRGRDTQYF
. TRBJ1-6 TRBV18 CASSTLGQPVSSPLHF
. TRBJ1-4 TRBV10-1 CASAREGGGETTNEKLFF
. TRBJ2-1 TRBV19 CASSPGRGTSSYNEQFF
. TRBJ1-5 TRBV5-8 CASSGTGGQPQHF
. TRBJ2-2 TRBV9 CASSFGVSGIGGELFF
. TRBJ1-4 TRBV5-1 CASSLGQGATNEKLFF
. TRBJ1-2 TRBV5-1 CASSSPGTGVPYGYTF
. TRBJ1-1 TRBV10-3 CAISIPGQALTEAFF
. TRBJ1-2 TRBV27 CASRQPGGSYGYTF
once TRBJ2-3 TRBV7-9 CASSRPRQASPSTDTQYF
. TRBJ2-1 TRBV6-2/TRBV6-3 CASSYSSGGYEQFF
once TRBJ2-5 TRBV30 CAWSVQLAQYF
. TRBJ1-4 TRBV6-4 CASSATQGAGFEKLFF
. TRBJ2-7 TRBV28 CASSSGTWDNEQYF
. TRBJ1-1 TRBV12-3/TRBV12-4 CASTGWRGAEAFF
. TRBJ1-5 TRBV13 CASSFGLYSNQPQHF
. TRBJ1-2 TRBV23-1 CASSQSAGMHGYTF
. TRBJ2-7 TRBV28 CASSFSDRGSWDEQYF
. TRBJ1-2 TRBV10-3 CAIRDSIFNYGYTF
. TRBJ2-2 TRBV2 CASREDSTGELFF
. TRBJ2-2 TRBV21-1 CASGDYLLAQHTGELFF
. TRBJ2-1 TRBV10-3 CAISRTGGSYNEQFF
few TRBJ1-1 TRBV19 CASKTRRGSTNTEAFF
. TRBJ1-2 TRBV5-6 CASSLLDTKTNYGYTF
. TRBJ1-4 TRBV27 CASSFDRVGEKLFF
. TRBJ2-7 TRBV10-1 CASSGQGLYEQYF
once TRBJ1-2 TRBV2 CASSVGQANYGYTF
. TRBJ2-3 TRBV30 CAWSSDFTDTQYF
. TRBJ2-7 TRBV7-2 CASSWDFYEQYF
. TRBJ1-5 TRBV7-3 CASSLEAVTSNQPQHF
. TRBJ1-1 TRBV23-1 CASSPVGDRDPPEAFF
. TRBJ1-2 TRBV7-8 CASSLAPSF
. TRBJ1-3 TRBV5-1 CASSSTGSGNTIYF
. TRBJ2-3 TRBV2 CASRRDRETADTQYF
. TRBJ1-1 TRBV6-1 CASSSLSGAFF